The following is a TCR beta chain sequence with its context. Method: immunoSEQ multiplex PCR; TCRdb's copy keeps in-frame clones and lacks some. The table has about 230,000 clones, about nine tenths seen once. The data originate from a study of blood T cell repertoires in COVID-19. Looking at the study overall: Italy, Spain and the United States were the sources of the convalescent and acute COVID-19 samples. T cells, B-cell-depleted T cells, or PBMCs supplied cDNA or gDNA.

Seattle-derived patients entered the study during active infection and were followed longitudinally. This CDR3 has 15 amino acids. Germline V gives CDR1 KGHDR, CDR2 SFDVKD. Trimming removed 3 bases at V and 3 bases at J, with 13 bases between. This TCR came from a man in his forties or fifties with COVID-19, enrolled during active disease. The sample was peripheral blood. This sequence joins TRBV24-1 and TRBJ1-2; maybe TRBD1 (5 bases). CDR3 DNA sequence: TGTGCCACCAGTGATGATCAGGGTAGGGACTATGGCTACACCTTC. This codes for CATSDDQGRDYGYTF.